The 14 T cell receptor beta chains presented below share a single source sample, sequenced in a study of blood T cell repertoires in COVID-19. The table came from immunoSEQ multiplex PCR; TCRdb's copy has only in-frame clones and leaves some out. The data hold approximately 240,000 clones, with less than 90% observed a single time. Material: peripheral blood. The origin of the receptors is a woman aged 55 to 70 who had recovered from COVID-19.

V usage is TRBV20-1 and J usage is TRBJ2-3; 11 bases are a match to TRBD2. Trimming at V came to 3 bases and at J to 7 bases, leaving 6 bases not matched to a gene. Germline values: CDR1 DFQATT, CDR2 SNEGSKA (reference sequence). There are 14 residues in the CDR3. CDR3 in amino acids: CSASLSGGAYTQYF. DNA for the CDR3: TGCAGTGCTAGTCTTAGCGGGGGGGCTTATACGCAGTATTTT.

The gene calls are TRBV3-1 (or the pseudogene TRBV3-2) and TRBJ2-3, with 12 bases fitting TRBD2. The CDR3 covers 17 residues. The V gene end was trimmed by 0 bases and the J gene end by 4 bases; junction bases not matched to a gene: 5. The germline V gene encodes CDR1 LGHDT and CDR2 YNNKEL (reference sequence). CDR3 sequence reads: CASSQDLAGGPADTQYF. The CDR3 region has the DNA TGTGCCAGCAGCCAAGATCTAGCGGGGGGGCCAGCAGATACGCAGTATTTT.

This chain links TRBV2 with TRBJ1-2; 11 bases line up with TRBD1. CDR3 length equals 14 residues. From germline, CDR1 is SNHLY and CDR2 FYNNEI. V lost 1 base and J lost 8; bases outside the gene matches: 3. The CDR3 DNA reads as TGTGCCAGCAGTGAAGGGGGACAGGGGGGAGGCTACACCTTC. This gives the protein CASSEGGQGGGYTF. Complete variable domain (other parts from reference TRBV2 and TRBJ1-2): EPEVTQTPSHQVTQMGQEVILRCVPISNHLYFYWYRQILGQKVEFLVSFYNNEISEKSEIFDDQFSVERPDGSNFTLKIRSTKLEDSAMYFCASSEGGQGGGYTFGSGTRLTVV.

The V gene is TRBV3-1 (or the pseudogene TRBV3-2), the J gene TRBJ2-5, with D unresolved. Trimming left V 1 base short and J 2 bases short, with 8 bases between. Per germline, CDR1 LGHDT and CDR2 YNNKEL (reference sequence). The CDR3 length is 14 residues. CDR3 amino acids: CASSQVYRQETQYF. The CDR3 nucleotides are TGTGCCAGCAGCCAAGTGTACAGACAAGAGACCCAGTACTTC.

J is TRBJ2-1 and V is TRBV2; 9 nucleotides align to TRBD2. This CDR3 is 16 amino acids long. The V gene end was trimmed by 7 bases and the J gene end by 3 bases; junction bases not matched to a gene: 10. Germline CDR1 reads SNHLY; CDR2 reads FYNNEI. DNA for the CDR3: TGTGCCAGCACCGAACTGAGGACTAGCGACTACAATGAGCAGTTCTTC. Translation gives CASTELRTSDYNEQFF.

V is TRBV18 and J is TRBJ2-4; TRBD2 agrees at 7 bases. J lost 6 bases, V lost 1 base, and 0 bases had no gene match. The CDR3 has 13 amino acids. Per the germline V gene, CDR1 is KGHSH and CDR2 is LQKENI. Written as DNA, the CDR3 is TGTGCCAGCTCACCACGGGAGGGAAACATTCAGTACTTC. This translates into CASSPREGNIQYF.

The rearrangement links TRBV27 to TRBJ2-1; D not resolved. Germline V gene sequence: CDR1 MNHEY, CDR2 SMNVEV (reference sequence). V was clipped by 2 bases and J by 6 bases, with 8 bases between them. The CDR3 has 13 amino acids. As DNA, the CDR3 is TGTGCCAGCAGTTTACGGTTGAGCAATGAGCAGTTCTTC. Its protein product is CASSLRLSNEQFF.

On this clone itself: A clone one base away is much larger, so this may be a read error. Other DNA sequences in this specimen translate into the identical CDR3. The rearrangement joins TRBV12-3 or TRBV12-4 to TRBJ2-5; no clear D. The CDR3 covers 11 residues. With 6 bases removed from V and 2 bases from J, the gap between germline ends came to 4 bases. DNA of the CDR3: TGTGCCAGCAGCCTGCAAGAGACCCAGTACTTC. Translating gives CASSLQETQYF.

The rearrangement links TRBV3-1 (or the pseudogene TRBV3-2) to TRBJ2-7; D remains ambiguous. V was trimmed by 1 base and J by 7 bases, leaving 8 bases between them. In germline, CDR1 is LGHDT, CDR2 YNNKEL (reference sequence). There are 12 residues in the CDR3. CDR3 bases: TGTGCCAGCAGCCAAGCTACGGGTGAGCAGTACTTC. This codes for CASSQATGEQYF.

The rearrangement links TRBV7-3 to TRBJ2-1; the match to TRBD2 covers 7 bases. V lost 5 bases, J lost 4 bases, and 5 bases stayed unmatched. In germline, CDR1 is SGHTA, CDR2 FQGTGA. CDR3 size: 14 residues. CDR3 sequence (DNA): TGTGCCAGCAGCAGCCAGCGGGGTTACAATGAGCAGTTCTTC. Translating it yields CASSSQRGYNEQFF.

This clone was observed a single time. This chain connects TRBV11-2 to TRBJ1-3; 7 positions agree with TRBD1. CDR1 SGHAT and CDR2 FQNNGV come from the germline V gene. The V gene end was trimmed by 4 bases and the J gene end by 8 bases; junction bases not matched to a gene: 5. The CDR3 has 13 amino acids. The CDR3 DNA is TGTGCCAGCAGCTCGGACAGGAGACACACCATATATTTT. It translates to CASSSDRRHTIYF.

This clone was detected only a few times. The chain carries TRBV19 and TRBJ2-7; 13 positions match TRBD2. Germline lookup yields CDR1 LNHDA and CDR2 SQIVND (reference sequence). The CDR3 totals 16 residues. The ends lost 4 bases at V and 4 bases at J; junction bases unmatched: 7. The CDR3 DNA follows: TGTGCCAGTAGTAAATGGACTAGCGGGGGAGGGTACGAGCAGTACTTC. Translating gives CASSKWTSGGGYEQYF. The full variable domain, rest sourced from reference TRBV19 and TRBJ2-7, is DGGITQSPKYLFRKEGQNVTLSCEQNLNHDAMYWYRQDPGQGLRLIYYSQIVNDFQKGDIAEGYSVSREKKESFPLTVTSAQKNPTAFYLCASSKWTSGGGYEQYFGPGTRLTVT.

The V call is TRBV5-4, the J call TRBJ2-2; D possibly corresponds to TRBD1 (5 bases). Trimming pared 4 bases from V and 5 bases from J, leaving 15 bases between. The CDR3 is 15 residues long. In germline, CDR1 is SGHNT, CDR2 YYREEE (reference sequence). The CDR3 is CASSPTTRDTGELFF. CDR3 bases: TGTGCCAGCAGCCCTACTACCAGGGATACCGGGGAGCTGTTTTTT.

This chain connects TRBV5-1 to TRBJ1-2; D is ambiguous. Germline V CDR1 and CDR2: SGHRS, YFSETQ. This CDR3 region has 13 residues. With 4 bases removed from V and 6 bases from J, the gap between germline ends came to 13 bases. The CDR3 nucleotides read TGCGCCAGCAGCAGCGTGAAGGAAGATGGCTACACCTTC. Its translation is CASSSVKEDGYTF.